This is a list of T cell receptor beta chains from one sample in a study of T cells after yellow fever vaccination. TCRdb called the 5' RACE reads again in MiXCR, with one record for every CDR3 protein. Of approximately 250,000 distinct CDR3 sequences in the sample, approximately 6.8% were seen once. Sample: CD4+ T cells sorted from PBMCs, taken on the day of the yellow fever booster vaccination. The receptors stem from a man aged 30-40 years who received the YFV17D yellow fever vaccine. Each CDR3 is given with its conserved first and last residue.

cdr3_aa	v_call	j_call
CASSHPTTSGEQFF	TRBV4-3	TRBJ2-1
CASSYLLRVPGTQYF	TRBV7-9	TRBJ2-5
CASITGQGYQPQHF	TRBV28	TRBJ1-5
CASSFSSGEQYF	TRBV7-8	TRBJ2-7
CASAGIVEQYF	TRBV12-3/TRBV12-4	TRBJ2-7
CSASDSQETQYF	TRBV20-1	TRBJ2-5
CSAEGTARTSPLSYNEQFF	TRBV20-1	TRBJ2-1
CASRMWGGQGNEQYF	TRBV11-2	TRBJ2-7
CASSLELDRGYRGNYGYTF	TRBV5-1	TRBJ1-2
CASSRLAGYEQFF	TRBV28	TRBJ2-1
CASRENRVGMGTEAFF	TRBV10-2	TRBJ1-1
CASSTASGSSYEQYF	TRBV7-2	TRBJ2-7
CASSQGWSLLRAGANVLTF	TRBV14	TRBJ2-6
CASSPRGGGATNEKLFF	TRBV6-1	TRBJ1-4
CASSQDFFQGDGYTF	TRBV4-3	TRBJ1-2
CASSLSGPNYYEQYF	TRBV19	TRBJ2-7
CASSLAKGLAGAF	TRBV5-6	TRBJ2-1
CASTRTGGRHLRNEQFF	TRBV6-2/TRBV6-3	TRBJ2-1
CASSLSAGGSDTQYF	TRBV12-3/TRBV12-4	TRBJ2-3
CSARGTGGSQETQYF	TRBV20-1	TRBJ2-5
CASSFAQPYNEQFF	TRBV5-1	TRBJ2-1
CSARDSPGRGTDTQYF	TRBV20-1	TRBJ2-3
CASSQYRDSGSYNEQFF	TRBV3-1	TRBJ2-1
CASSLSTGIHEQYF	TRBV5-1	TRBJ2-7
CSGGTGPDTQYF	TRBV29-1	TRBJ2-3
CASRLGQGGNEQFF	TRBV28	TRBJ2-1
CASSLFGGGTEAFF	TRBV12-3/TRBV12-4	TRBJ1-1
CASSPWLSGKMPDTQYF	TRBV14	TRBJ2-3
CAISERASGRVETQYF	TRBV10-3	TRBJ2-5
CSVAGTYAGTGELFF	TRBV29-1	TRBJ2-2
CASSQGTTGYGYTF	TRBV5-1	TRBJ1-2
CSVEGGRAQETQYF	TRBV29-1	TRBJ2-5
CSAPQGPYGYTF	TRBV20-1	TRBJ1-2
CAIREEGSSYNEQFF	TRBV10-3	TRBJ2-1
CASSLTYNQPQHF	TRBV12-3/TRBV12-4	TRBJ1-5
CSASRTGGKGYNEQFF	TRBV20-1	TRBJ2-1
CSARDIRARPRDTQYF	TRBV20-1	TRBJ2-3
CAWNLQGRSNEQFF	TRBV30	TRBJ2-1
CASSSGRSYGYTF	TRBV5-6	TRBJ1-2
CASSLGTSGHEQFF	TRBV12-3/TRBV12-4	TRBJ2-1
CASSVESSGNEQFF	TRBV9	TRBJ2-1
CASSSSTGPRGGEQFF	TRBV7-2	TRBJ2-1
CASSQVITGGYNTDTQYF	TRBV4-3	TRBJ2-3
CASTSAEYEQYF	TRBV28	TRBJ2-7
CASSPGPMLSGANVLTF	TRBV18	TRBJ2-6
CASSRPGEYEQYF	TRBV7-9	TRBJ2-7
CASSLYSGTDTQYF	TRBV5-1	TRBJ2-3
CASSPRGPRADTQYF	TRBV3-1	TRBJ2-3
CSAEPISGRSSYEQYF	TRBV20-1	TRBJ2-7
CASSPGTAEYEQYF	TRBV18	TRBJ2-7
CSARRTARSYNEQFF	TRBV20-1	TRBJ2-1
CASSSRTGGSNEQFF	TRBV7-2	TRBJ2-1